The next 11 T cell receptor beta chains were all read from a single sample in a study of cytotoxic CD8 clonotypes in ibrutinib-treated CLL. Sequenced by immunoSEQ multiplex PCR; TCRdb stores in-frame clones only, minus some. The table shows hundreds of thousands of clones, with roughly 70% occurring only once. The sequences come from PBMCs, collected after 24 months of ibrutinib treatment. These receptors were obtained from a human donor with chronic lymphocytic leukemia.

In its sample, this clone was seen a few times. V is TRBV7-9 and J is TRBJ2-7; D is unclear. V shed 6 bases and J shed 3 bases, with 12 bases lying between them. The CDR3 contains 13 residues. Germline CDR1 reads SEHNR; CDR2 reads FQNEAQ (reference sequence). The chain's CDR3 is CASSHSPGYEQYF. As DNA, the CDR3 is TGTGCCAGCAGTCACAGCCCAGGCTACGAGCAGTACTTC.

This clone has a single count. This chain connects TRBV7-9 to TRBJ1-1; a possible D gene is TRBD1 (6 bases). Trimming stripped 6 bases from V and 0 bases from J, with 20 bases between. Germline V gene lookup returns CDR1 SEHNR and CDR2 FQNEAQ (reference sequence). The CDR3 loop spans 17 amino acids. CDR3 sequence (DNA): TGTGCCAGCAGTTATCCGACAGGACGACAAATGAACACTGAAGCTTTCTTT. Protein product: CASSYPTGRQMNTEAFF.

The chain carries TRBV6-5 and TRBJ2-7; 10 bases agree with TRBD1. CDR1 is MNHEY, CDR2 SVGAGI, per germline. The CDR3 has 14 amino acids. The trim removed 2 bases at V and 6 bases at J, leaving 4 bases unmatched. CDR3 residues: CASSYPGTGVEQYF. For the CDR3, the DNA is TGTGCCAGCAGTTACCCCGGGACAGGGGTCGAGCAGTACTTC.

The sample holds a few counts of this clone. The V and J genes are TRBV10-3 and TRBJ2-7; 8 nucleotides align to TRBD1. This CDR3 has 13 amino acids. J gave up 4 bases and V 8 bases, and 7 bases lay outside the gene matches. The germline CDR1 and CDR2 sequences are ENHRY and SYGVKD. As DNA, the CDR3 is TGTGCCATCGGGGCAGGGGGCTCGTACGAGCAGTACTTC. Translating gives CAIGAGGSYEQYF.

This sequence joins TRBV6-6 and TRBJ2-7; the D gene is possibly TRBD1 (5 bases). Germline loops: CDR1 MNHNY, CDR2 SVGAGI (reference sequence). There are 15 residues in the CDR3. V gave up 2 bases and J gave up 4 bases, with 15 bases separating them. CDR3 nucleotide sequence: TGTGCCAGCAGTTACGAATGGTTACAGGATTACGAGCAGTACTTC. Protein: CASSYEWLQDYEQYF.

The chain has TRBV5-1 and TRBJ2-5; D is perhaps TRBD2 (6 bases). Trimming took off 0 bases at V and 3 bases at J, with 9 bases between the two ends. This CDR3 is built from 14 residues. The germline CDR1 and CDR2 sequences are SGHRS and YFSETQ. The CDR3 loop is CASSLEGGKETQYF. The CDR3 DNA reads TGCGCCAGCAGCTTGGAAGGAGGGAAAGAGACCCAGTACTTC.

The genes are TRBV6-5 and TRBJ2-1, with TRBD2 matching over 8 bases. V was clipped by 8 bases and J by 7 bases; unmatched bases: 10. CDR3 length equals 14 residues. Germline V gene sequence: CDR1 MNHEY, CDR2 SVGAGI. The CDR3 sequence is CASGRTSKRNEQFF. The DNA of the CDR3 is TGTGCCAGCGGACGGACTAGCAAGCGGAATGAGCAGTTCTTC.

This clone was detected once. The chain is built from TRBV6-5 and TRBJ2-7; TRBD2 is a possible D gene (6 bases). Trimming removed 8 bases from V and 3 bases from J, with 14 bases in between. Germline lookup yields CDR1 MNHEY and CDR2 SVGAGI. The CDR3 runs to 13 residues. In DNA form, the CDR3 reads TGTGCCAGCTCGGGAGTGTCAGACTACGAGCAGTACTTC. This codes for CASSGVSDYEQYF.

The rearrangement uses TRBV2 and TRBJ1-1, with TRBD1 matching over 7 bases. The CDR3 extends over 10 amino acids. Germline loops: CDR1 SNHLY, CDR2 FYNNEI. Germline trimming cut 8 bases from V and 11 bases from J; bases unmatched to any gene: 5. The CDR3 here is CASHGQEAFF. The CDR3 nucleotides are TGTGCCAGCCATGGACAGGAGGCTTTCTTT.

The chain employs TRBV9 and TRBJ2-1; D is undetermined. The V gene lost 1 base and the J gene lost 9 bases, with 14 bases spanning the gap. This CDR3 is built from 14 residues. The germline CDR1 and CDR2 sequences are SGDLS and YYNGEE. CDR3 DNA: TGTGCCAGCAGCGTACGGGTATCGATCAGTGAGCAGTTCTTC. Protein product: CASSVRVSISEQFF.

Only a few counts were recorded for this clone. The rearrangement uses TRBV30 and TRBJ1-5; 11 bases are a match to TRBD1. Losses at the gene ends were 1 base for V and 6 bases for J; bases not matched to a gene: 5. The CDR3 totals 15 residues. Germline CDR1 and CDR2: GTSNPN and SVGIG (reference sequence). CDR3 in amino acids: CAWSAGQGALQPQHF. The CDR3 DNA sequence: TGTGCCTGGAGTGCTGGACAGGGGGCACTTCAGCCCCAGCATTTT.